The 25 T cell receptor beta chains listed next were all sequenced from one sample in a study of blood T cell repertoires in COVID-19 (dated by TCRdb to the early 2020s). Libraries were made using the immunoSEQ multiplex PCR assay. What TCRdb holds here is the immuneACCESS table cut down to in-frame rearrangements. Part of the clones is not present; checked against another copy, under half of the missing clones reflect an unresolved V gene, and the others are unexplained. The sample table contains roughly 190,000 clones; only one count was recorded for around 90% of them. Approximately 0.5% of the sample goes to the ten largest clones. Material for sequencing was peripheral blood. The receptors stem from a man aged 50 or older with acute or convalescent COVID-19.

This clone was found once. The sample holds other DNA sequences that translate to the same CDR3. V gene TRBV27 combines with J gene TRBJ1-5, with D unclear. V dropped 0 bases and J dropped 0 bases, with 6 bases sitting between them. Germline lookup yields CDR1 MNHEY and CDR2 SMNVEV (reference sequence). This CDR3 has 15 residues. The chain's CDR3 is CASSLSSYSNQPQHF. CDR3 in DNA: TGTGCCAGCAGTTTATCCAGTTATAGCAATCAGCCCCAGCATTTT.

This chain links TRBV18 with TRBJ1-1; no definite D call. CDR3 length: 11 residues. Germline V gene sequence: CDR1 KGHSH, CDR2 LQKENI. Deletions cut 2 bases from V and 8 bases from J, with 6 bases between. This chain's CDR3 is CASSPEREAFF. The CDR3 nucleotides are TGTGCCAGCTCACCAGAGAGAGAAGCTTTCTTT.

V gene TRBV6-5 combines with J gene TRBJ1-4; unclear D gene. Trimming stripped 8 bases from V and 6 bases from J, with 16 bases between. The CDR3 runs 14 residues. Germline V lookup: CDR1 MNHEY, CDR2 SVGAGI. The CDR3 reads CASLKPLGDEKLFF. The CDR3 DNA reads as TGTGCCAGCCTCAAGCCTCTCGGGGATGAAAAACTGTTTTTT.

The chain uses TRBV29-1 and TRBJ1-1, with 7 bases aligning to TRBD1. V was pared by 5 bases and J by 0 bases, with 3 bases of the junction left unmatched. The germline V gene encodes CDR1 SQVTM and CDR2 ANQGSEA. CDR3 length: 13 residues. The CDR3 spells CSVLDRVNTEAFF. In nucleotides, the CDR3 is TGCAGCGTTCTAGACAGGGTGAACACTGAAGCTTTCTTT.

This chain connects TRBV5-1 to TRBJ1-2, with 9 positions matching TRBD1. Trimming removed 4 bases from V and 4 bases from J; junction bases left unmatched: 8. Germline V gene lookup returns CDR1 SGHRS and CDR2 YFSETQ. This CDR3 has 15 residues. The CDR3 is CASSLETGGSYGYTF. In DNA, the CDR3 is TGCGCCAGCAGCCTGGAAACAGGGGGCTCCTATGGCTACACCTTC.

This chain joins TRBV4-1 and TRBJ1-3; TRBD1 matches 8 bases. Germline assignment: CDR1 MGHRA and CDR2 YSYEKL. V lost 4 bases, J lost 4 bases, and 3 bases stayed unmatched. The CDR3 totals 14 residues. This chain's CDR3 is CASSLGTGGNTIYF. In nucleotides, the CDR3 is TGCGCCAGCAGCCTGGGGACAGGCGGAAACACCATATATTTT.

In DNA, the CDR3 is TGTGCCAGCAGTTTACAGCGACAGGGGATCTGGGAAAAACTGTTTTTT. Amino acids: CASSLQRQGIWEKLFF. The chain links TRBV28 to TRBJ1-4; 8 positions match TRBD1. Per the germline V gene, CDR1 is MDHEN and CDR2 is SYDVKM. The ends lost 2 bases at V and 8 bases at J; junction bases unmatched: 10. The CDR3 is 16 amino acids.

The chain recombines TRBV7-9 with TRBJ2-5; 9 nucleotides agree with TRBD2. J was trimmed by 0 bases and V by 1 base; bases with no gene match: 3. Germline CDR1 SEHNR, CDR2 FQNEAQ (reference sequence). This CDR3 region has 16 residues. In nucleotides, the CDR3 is TGTGCCAGCAGCTTAGTGGGCGGGGGGGACCAAGAGACCCAGTACTTC. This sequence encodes CASSLVGGGDQETQYF.

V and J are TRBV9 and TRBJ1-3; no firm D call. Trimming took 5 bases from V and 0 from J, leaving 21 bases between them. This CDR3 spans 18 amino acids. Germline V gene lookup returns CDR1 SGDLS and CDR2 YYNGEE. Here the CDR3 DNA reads TGTGCCAGCAGTCGAGGGCGGGGTCAGTGGGGCTCTGGAAACACCATATATTTT. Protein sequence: CASSRGRGQWGSGNTIYF.

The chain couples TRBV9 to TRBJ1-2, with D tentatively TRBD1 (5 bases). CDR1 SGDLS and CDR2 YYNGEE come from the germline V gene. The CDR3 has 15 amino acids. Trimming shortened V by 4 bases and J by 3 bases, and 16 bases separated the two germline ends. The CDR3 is CASSKGEGVDYGYTF. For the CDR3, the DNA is TGTGCCAGCAGCAAAGGTGAAGGGGTTGACTATGGCTACACCTTC.

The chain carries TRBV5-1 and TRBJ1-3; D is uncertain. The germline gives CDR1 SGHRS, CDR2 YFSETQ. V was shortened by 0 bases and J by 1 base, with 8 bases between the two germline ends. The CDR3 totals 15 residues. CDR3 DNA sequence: TGCGCCAGCAGCTTGGACCCGGGGTCTGGAAACACCATATATTTT. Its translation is CASSLDPGSGNTIYF.

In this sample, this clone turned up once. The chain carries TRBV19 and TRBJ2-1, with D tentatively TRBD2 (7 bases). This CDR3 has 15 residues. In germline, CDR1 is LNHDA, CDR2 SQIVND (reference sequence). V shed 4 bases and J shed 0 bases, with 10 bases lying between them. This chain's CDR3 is CASSKGGSSYNEQFF. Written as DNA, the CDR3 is TGTGCCAGTAGTAAGGGGGGGAGCTCCTACAATGAGCAGTTCTTC. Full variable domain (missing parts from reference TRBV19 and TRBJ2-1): DGGITQSPKYLFRKEGQNVTLSCEQNLNHDAMYWYRQDPGQGLRLIYYSQIVNDFQKGDIAEGYSVSREKKESFPLTVTSAQKNPTAFYLCASSKGGSSYNEQFFGPGTRLTVL.

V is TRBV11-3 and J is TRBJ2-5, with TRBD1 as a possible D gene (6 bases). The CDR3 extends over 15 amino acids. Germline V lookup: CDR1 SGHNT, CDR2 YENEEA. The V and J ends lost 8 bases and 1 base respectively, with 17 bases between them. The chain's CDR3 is CASAPGRGGQETQYF. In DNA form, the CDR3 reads TGTGCCAGCGCCCCCGGCAGGGGTGGCCAAGAGACCCAGTACTTC.

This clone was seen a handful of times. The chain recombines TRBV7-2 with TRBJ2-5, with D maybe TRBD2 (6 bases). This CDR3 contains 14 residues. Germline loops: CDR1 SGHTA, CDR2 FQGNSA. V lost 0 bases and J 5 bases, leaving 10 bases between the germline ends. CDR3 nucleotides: TGTGCCAGCAGCTTAGCTCTGCGGGGTGAGACCCAGTACTTC. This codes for CASSLALRGETQYF.

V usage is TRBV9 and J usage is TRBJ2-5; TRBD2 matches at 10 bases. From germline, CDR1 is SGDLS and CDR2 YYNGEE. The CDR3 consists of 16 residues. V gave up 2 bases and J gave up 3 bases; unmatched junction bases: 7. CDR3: CASSVLAGGGEETQYF. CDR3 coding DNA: TGTGCCAGCAGCGTTTTAGCGGGGGGAGGCGAAGAGACCCAGTACTTC. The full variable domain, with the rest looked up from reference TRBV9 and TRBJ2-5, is DSGVTQTPKHLITATGQRVTLRCSPRSGDLSVYWYQQSLDQGLQFLIQYYNGEERAKGNILERFSAQQFPDLHSELNLSSLELGDSALYFCASSVLAGGGEETQYFGPGTRLLVL.

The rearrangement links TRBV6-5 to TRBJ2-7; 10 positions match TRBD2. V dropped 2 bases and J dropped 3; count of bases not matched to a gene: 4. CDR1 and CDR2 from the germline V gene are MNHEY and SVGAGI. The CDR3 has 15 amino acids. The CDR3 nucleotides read TGTGCCAGCAGTTACGCTAGGACTAGCGGCTACGAGCAGTACTTC. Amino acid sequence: CASSYARTSGYEQYF.

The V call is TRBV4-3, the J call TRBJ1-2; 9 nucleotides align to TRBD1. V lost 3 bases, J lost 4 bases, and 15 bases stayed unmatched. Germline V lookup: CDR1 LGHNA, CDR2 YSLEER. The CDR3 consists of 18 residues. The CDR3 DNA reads TGCGCCAGCAGCCAGGATGTCGTACAGGGGGCTTACATCTATGGCTACACCTTC. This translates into CASSQDVVQGAYIYGYTF.

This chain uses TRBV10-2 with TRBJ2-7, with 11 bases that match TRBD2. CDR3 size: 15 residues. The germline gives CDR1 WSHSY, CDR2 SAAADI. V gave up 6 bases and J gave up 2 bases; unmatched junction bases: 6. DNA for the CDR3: TGCGCCAGCAGCGAAGGGACTAGCGGTCCCTACGAGCAGTACTTC. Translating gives CASSEGTSGPYEQYF.

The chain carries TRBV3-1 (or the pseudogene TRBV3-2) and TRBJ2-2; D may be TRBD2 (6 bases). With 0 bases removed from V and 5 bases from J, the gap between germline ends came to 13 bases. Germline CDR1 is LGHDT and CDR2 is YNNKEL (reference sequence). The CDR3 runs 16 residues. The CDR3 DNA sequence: TGTGCCAGCAGCCAAGAAACTAGGGCGGGAACCGGGGAGCTGTTTTTT. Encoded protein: CASSQETRAGTGELFF.

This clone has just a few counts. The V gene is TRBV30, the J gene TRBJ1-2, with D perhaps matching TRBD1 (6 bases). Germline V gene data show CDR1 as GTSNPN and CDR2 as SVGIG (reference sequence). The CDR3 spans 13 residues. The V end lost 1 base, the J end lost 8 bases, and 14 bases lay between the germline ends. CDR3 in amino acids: CAWSATGSGGYTF. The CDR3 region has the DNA TGTGCCTGGAGTGCTACAGGGAGTGGAGGCTACACCTTC. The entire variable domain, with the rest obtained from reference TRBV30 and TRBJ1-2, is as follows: SQTIHQWPATLVQPVGSPLSLECTVEGTSNPNLYWYRQAAGRGLQLLFYSVGIGQISSEVPQNLSASRPQDRQFILSSKKLLLSDSGFYLCAWSATGSGGYTFGSGTRLTVV.

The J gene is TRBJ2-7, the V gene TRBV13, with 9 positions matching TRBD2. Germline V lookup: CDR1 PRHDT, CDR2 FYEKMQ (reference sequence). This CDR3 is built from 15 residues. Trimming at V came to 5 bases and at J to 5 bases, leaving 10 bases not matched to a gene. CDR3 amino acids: CASSRGASGIHEQYF. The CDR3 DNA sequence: TGTGCCAGCAGCCGCGGGGCTAGCGGGATCCACGAGCAGTACTTC.

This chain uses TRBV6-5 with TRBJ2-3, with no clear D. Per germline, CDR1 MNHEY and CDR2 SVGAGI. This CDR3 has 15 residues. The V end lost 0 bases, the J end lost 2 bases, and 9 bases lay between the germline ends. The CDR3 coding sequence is TGTGCCAGCAGTTACTCCCGCGGATACACAGATACGCAGTATTTT. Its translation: CASSYSRGYTDTQYF.

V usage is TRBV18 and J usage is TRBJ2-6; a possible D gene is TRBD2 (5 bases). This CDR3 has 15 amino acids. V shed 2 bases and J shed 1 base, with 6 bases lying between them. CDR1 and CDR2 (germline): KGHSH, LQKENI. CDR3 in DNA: TGTGCCAGCTCACCAGAGGGTTCTGGGGCCAACGTCCTGACTTTC. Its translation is CASSPEGSGANVLTF.

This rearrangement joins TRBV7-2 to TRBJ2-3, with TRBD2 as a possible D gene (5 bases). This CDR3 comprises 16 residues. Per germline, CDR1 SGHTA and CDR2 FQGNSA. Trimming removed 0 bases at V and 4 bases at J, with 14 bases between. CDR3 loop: CASSLAPGSESDTQYF. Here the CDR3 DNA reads TGTGCCAGCAGCTTAGCTCCGGGGAGCGAGTCAGATACGCAGTATTTT.

The CDR3 nucleotides are TGTGCCAGCTCACCAAGGCTAGCGGGGGGGCCCAATGAGCAGTTCTTC. Protein sequence: CASSPRLAGGPNEQFF. The chain links TRBV18 to TRBJ2-1, with 12 bases matching TRBD2. Germline values: CDR1 KGHSH, CDR2 LQKENI. This CDR3 contains 16 residues. V trimming: 2 bases; J trimming: 6 bases; junction bases outside the gene matches: 5.